This TCR beta chain is drawn from a study of shared clonotypes between healthy human individuals. The CDR3 totals 13 residues. Per the germline V gene, CDR1 is MNHNY and CDR2 is SVGAGI (reference sequence). Trimming removed 6 bases from V and 8 bases from J, with 16 bases in between. In its sample, this clone was seen once. Here immunoSEQ multiplex PCR was the method, and the copy in TCRdb shows in-frame clones only, minus some. The sample holds roughly 2.5 million clones, around 90% seen once. The specimen was naive CD4+ T cells sorted from blood. Stated subset: CD45RA+ positively selected. This receptor was taken from a man younger than 30 in good health. V is TRBV6-6 and J is TRBJ1-2; a possible D gene is TRBD1 (6 bases). The CDR3 region has the DNA TGTGCCAGCAGCCTACAGGGAACGAGAGGCTACACCTTC. Protein product: CASSLQGTRGYTF.